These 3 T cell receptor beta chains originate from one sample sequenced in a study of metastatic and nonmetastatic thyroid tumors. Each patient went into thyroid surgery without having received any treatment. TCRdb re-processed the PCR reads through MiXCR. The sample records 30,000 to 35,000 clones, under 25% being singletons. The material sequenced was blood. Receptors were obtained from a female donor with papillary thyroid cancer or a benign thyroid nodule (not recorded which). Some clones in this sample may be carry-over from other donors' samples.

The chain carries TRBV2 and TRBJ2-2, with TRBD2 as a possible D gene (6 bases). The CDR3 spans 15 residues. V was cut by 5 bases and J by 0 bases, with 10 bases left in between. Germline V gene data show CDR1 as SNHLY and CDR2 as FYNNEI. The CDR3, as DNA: TGTGCCAGCAGTTCGACTAGTGCGAACACCGGGGAGCTGTTTTTT. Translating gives CASSSTSANTGELFF.

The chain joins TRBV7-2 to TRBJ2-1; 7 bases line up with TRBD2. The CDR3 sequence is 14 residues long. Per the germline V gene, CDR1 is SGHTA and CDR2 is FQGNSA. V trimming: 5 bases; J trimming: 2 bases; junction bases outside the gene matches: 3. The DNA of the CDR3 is TGTGCCAGCAGCCATAGCGGGCCCTACAATGAGCAGTTCTTC. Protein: CASSHSGPYNEQFF. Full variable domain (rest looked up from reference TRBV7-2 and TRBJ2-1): GAGVSQSPSNKVTEKGKDVELRCDPISGHTALYWYRQSLGQGLEFLIYFQGNSAPDKSGLPSDRFSAERTGGSVSTLTIQRTQQEDSAVYLCASSHSGPYNEQFFGPGTRLTVL.

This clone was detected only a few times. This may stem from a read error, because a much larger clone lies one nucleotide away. CDR3 in amino acids: CSVGQTGGYEQYF. CDR3 sequence (DNA): TGCAGCGTTGGTCAGACAGGAGGCTACGAGCAGTACTTC. The chain uses TRBV29-1 and TRBJ2-7; D might be TRBD1 (6 bases). There are 13 residues in the CDR3. Trimming left V 4 bases short and J 3 bases short, with 13 bases between. Germline loops: CDR1 SQVTM, CDR2 ANQGSEA.